The rows below give T cell receptor beta chains drawn from one sample of a study of shared clonotypes between healthy human individuals. Data came from immunoSEQ multiplex PCR; TCRdb stores just in-frame clones and leaves some out. The sample shows some 1 million clones, roughly 80% of them seen only once. The sequencing input was memory CD4+ T cells sorted from blood. The receptors shown here come from a man aged 18 to 29 in good health. The CDR3 runs from the conserved cysteine through the conserved F or W. A D gene is named only where the DNA matches it firmly. Not every row has a clone size; where given, it reads once, few, many or a size class.

d_call j_call clone_size v_call cdr3_aa cdr3_nt
TRBD1 TRBJ1-5 - TRBV6-1 CASSPDTGAGQPQHF TGTGCCAGCAGTCCAGACACAGGGGCGGGTCAGCCCCAGCATTTT
- TRBJ2-6 few TRBV30 CAWSVGSSSGANVLTF TGTGCCTGGAGTGTGGGCTCGAGCTCTGGGGCCAACGTCCTGACTTTC
- TRBJ2-7 - TRBV29-1 CSVVVSYEQYF TGCAGCGTCGTGGTTTCCTACGAGCAGTACTTC
- TRBJ2-2 - TRBV28 CASSRNTGELFF TGTGCCAGCAGCAGGAACACCGGGGAGCTGTTTTTT
- TRBJ2-7 - TRBV7-9 CASSLGAGPTEQYF TGTGCCAGCAGCCTGGGCGCCGGGCCAACCGAGCAGTACTTC
- TRBJ1-3 - TRBV6-6 CASRTNEGLGNTIYF TGTGCCAGCAGAACTAATGAGGGGCTAGGAAACACCATATATTTT
- TRBJ2-6 - TRBV19 CASSSQGISGANVLTF TGTGCCAGTAGTTCACAGGGAATCTCTGGGGCCAACGTCCTGACTTTC
- TRBJ1-1 - TRBV25-1 CASSAGTGWDPTEAFF TGTGCCAGCAGTGCGGGGACTGGCTGGGACCCCACTGAAGCTTTCTTT
- TRBJ2-6 - TRBV7-2 CASSLQGTSGANVLTF TGTGCCAGCAGCTTACAAGGGACGTCTGGGGCCAACGTCCTGACTTTC
- TRBJ2-3 - TRBV4-2 CASSQDHGGASTDTQYF TGTGCCAGCAGCCAAGATCATGGGGGGGCCAGCACAGATACGCAGTATTTT